The text below deals with one T cell receptor (beta chain). The germline V gene encodes CDR1 MDHEN and CDR2 SYDVKM. Germline trimming cut 3 bases from V and 6 bases from J; bases unmatched to any gene: 5. The CDR3 extends over 13 amino acids. How the authors handled the data: By means of reference gene primer amplification, nucleated cell counts were estimated. Clones were read by immunoSEQ multiplex PCR, and TCRdb kept only the in-frame ones, dropping some. The D gene and trimming were derived from the DNA, and the V and J assignments and clone size from that table. Here the sample spans roughly 190,000 clones, around 89% being singletons. The data originate from a study of blood T cell repertoires in COVID-19. About the research overall: Material from acute and convalescent COVID-19 was sourced from the United States, Italy and Spain. Nucleic acid was either cDNA or gDNA, and it came from T cells, B-cell-depleted T cells, or PBMCs.

The source material was peripheral blood. The source is a human donor in a cohort sampled during active COVID-19. The chain uses TRBV28 and TRBJ2-7; 7 bases align to TRBD2. CDR3 coding DNA: TGTGCCAGCAGTTTTGGGGCGGGAGTCGAGCAGTACTTC. Translation gives CASSFGAGVEQYF.